This T cell receptor (beta chain) was identified during a study of response to subunit inactivated influenza vaccine. Study-level findings and limits: Few new T cells, the authors suggested, are recruited by each seasonal influenza vaccination.

CDR1 and CDR2 from the germline V gene are MNHEY and SMNVEV (reference sequence). The CDR3 is 14 residues long. V dropped 3 bases and J dropped 1 base, with 10 bases sitting between them. As for this clonotype: The antigen remains undetermined.

TCRdb fed the RT-PCR reads into MiXCR, producing one record per CDR3 protein. The sample shows some 520,000 distinct CDR3 sequences, approximately 15% of them seen only once. The rearrangement joins TRBV27 to TRBJ2-7, with D possibly being TRBD2 (5 bases). The sequence came from a man aged 50 to 75 who received an inactivated influenza vaccine. This specimen consisted of CD4+ T cells sorted from PBMCs, obtained around 25 months after vaccination. CDR3 sequence reads: CASSFSRVSYEQYF. DNA of the CDR3: TGTGCCAGCAGTTTTTCGAGGGTGTCCTACGAGCAGTACTTC.